Each of the 32 T cell receptor beta chains below was sequenced from the same sample in a study of cytomegalovirus exposure and HLA in healthy donors. A multiplex PCR was run with 60 Vbeta primers and 13 Jbeta primers. Repertoires were generated with immunoSEQ multiplex PCR, while TCRdb's copy carries only in-frame clones and drops some. In the table there are about 160,000 clones, around nine tenths of which are singletons. Sequencing was performed on PBMCs. These receptors were taken from a woman between 25 and 40 years old in good health and CMV-seronegative.

The chain uses TRBV15 and TRBJ2-5; D uncertain. Trimming pared 4 bases from V and 0 bases from J, leaving 12 bases between. Germline loops: CDR1 LNHNV, CDR2 YYDKDF (reference sequence). The CDR3 spans 15 residues. The CDR3 DNA reads TGTGCCACCAGCATCAGGTGGGCCGACCAAGAGACCCAGTACTTC. This gives the protein CATSIRWADQETQYF.

This sequence joins TRBV5-1 and TRBJ2-7, with a weak D call TRBD2 (5 bases). The germline gives CDR1 SGHRS, CDR2 YFSETQ. V lost 2 bases and J 2 bases, leaving 20 bases between the germline ends. The CDR3 is 17 residues long. Here the CDR3 reads CASSLAKSNSGPYEQYF. The DNA for the CDR3 is TGCGCCAGCAGCTTAGCAAAATCGAACAGCGGCCCCTACGAGCAGTACTTC.

This clone was seen more than once but under ten times. For the CDR3, the DNA is TGTGCCAGCAGTGAACCCCCCTGGGACAGGAAGGACGAAAAACTGTTTTTT. Protein sequence: CASSEPPWDRKDEKLFF. The chain uses TRBV6-1 and TRBJ1-4; 8 bases line up with TRBD1. V was pared by 2 bases and J by 8 bases, with 13 bases of the junction left unmatched. Germline V CDR1 and CDR2: MNHNS, SASEGT. This CDR3 has 17 amino acids.

The CDR3 region has the DNA TGTGCCAGCAGCTTGGGGGGCCTAACCTACAATGAGCAGTTCTTC. Residues: CASSLGGLTYNEQFF. The V call is TRBV5-4, the J call TRBJ2-1; a possible D gene is TRBD1 (5 bases). Trimming shortened V by 0 bases and J by 2 bases, and 9 bases separated the two germline ends. CDR3 length: 15 residues. Germline-derived CDR1 and CDR2 are SGHNT and YYREEE (reference sequence). The full variable domain, with the rest looked up from reference TRBV5-4 and TRBJ2-1, is ETGVTQSPTHLIKTRGQQVTLRCSSQSGHNTVSWYQQALGQGPQFIFQYYREEENGRGNFPPRFSGLQFPNYSSELNVNALELDDSALYLCASSLGGLTYNEQFFGPGTRLTVL.

V gene TRBV13 combines with J gene TRBJ1-4; D call uncertain. CDR1 and CDR2 (germline): PRHDT, FYEKMQ (reference sequence). There are 14 residues in the CDR3. Trimming cost V 4 bases and J 3 bases, with 9 bases left between them. CDR3: CASSSNPANEKLFF. CDR3 DNA sequence: TGTGCCAGCAGCTCTAATCCCGCTAATGAAAAACTGTTTTTT.

Only one count was recorded for this clone. The J gene is TRBJ2-5, the V gene TRBV6-1, with D possibly matching TRBD1 (6 bases). The DNA end favors TRBJ2-7, so the J call may be wrong. From germline, CDR1 is MNHNS and CDR2 SASEGT. The CDR3 is 15 amino acids. The CDR3 reads CASSTRQAPLYEQYF. In DNA form, the CDR3 reads TGTGCCAGCAGTACCCGACAGGCCCCCCTCTACGAGCAGTACTTC.

This clone came up once. The chain links TRBV2 to TRBJ2-3; 9 bases align to TRBD2. The CDR3 totals 16 residues. Losses at the gene ends were 4 bases for V and 4 bases for J; bases not matched to a gene: 9. Germline CDR1 SNHLY, CDR2 FYNNEI. The CDR3 nucleotides read TGTGCCAGCAGTGGAGAGCCGGGACTAGCTCCAGATACGCAGTATTTT. This gives the protein CASSGEPGLAPDTQYF.

The chain employs TRBV6-5 and TRBJ2-7, with D perhaps TRBD1 (5 bases). V lost 7 bases, J lost 2 bases, and 12 bases lay in between. The CDR3 is 13 amino acids. Germline-derived CDR1 and CDR2 are MNHEY and SVGAGI. The CDR3 here is CASMGRRTYEQYF. CDR3 bases: TGTGCCAGCATGGGGCGGAGAACCTACGAGCAGTACTTC.

The chain has TRBV28 and TRBJ2-7, with 11 nucleotides matching TRBD1. Trimming at V came to 1 base and at J to 2 bases, leaving 7 bases not matched to a gene. This CDR3 has 17 residues. The germline V gene has CDR1 MDHEN and CDR2 SYDVKM. Here the CDR3 DNA reads TGTGCCAGCAGTTTATTTACCCTGGGACAGGGGGCCTACGAGCAGTACTTC. It encodes CASSLFTLGQGAYEQYF.

V usage is TRBV5-6 and J usage is TRBJ1-6; D gene ambiguous. The CDR3 loop spans 14 amino acids. V was shortened by 4 bases and J by 3 bases, with 8 bases between the two germline ends. Germline lookup yields CDR1 SGHDT and CDR2 YYEEEE. The CDR3 here is CASSLDNYNSPLHF. The CDR3 DNA reads TGTGCCAGCAGCCTCGACAACTATAATTCACCCCTCCACTTT.

The rearrangement links TRBV2 to TRBJ1-5; possibly TRBD1 for D (5 bases). The CDR3 sequence is 16 residues long. V was trimmed by 5 bases and J by 8 bases, leaving 22 bases between them. Germline V gives CDR1 SNHLY, CDR2 FYNNEI. CDR3 residues: CASSFEPGRPQEPQHF. DNA of the CDR3: TGTGCCAGCAGTTTTGAACCTGGACGGCCACAGGAGCCCCAGCATTTT.

The chain has TRBV27 and TRBJ1-5, with 8 positions matching TRBD1. The V segment lost 3 bases and the J segment 0 bases; nucleotides outside the gene matches: 7. Germline V gives CDR1 MNHEY, CDR2 SMNVEV (reference sequence). The CDR3 sequence is 17 residues long. This CDR3 is CASSFGQGSPSNQPQHF. CDR3 nucleotide sequence: TGTGCCAGCAGTTTCGGACAGGGTTCCCCTAGCAATCAGCCCCAGCATTTT.

This clone has just one count. This rearrangement joins TRBV19 to TRBJ2-1, with 10 bases identical to TRBD2. Germline values: CDR1 LNHDA, CDR2 SQIVND (reference sequence). V shed 2 bases and J 7 bases; nucleotides not matched to a gene: 14. The CDR3 is 18 amino acids. Here the CDR3 DNA reads TGTGCCAGTAGTATAAAAGCCCTAGCGGGAGTAGGGGGGAATGAGCAGTTCTTC. Translating it yields CASSIKALAGVGGNEQFF.

CDR3 sequence reads: CASSPSADYGYTF. The CDR3 DNA is TGTGCCAGCAGTCCCAGCGCGGACTATGGCTACACCTTC. The rearrangement uses TRBV2 and TRBJ1-2, with D hard to call. V gave up 5 bases and J gave up 3 bases, with 10 bases separating them. There are 13 residues in the CDR3. Germline values: CDR1 SNHLY, CDR2 FYNNEI.

The V call is TRBV19, the J call TRBJ2-7; tentatively, D is TRBD1 (6 bases). Between the trimmed V and J ends, which lost 9 bases and 0 bases, there was a span of 15 bases. CDR1 is LNHDA, CDR2 SQIVND, per germline (reference sequence). This CDR3 is 14 amino acids long. Written as DNA, the CDR3 is TGTGCCAGCAAAGACAGGAGGTCCTCCTACGAGCAGTACTTC. It translates to CASKDRRSSYEQYF.

The V and J genes are TRBV18 and TRBJ1-2; no clear D. CDR3 length equals 14 residues. The V and J ends lost 3 bases and 8 bases respectively, with 16 bases between them. Germline values: CDR1 KGHSH, CDR2 LQKENI. The CDR3 DNA reads TGTGCCAGCTCACCCGTGGCCGAAACCATAGGCTACACCTTC. Amino acids: CASSPVAETIGYTF.

In this sample, this clone turned up once. The chain has TRBV9 and TRBJ2-5, with TRBD1 identical over 9 bases. The CDR3 consists of 13 residues. Germline-derived CDR1 and CDR2 are SGDLS and YYNGEE. V lost 8 bases to trimming and J lost 2 bases; unmatched junction nucleotides: 4. The CDR3, as DNA: TGTGCCAGTTCCGGGACAGGGCAAGAGACCCAGTACTTC. This sequence encodes CASSGTGQETQYF.

The chain has TRBV4-1 and TRBJ2-3; a weak D match, TRBD1 (6 bases). CDR1 and CDR2 from the germline V gene are MGHRA and YSYEKL. Trimming shortened V by 1 base and J by 4 bases, and 15 bases separated the two germline ends. The CDR3 loop spans 16 amino acids. The CDR3 region is CASSQGGGWGADTQYF. CDR3 sequence (DNA): TGCGCCAGCAGCCAAGGAGGGGGTTGGGGAGCAGATACGCAGTATTTT.

The chain recombines TRBV12-5 with TRBJ1-6, with TRBD1 matching over 11 bases. Germline V gene lookup returns CDR1 LGHNT and CDR2 FRNRAP. J was trimmed by 9 bases and V by 7 bases; bases with no gene match: 2. The CDR3 loop spans 13 amino acids. The CDR3 DNA reads as TGTGCTAGTGCCGGGACAGGGGGTTCACCCCTCCACTTT. Translated: CASAGTGGSPLHF.

This clone was seen only once. The rearrangement links TRBV5-1 to TRBJ1-2; D not certain. The length of the CDR3 is 13 residues. Trimming left V 1 base short and J 8 bases short, with 12 bases between. CDR1 and CDR2 (germline): SGHRS, YFSETQ. The CDR3 DNA follows: TGCGCCAGCAGCTTGAAGCCCGCGGGCGGCTACACCTTC. Translation gives CASSLKPAGGYTF.

The DNA for the CDR3 is TGTGCCAGCAGCCTCCAAGGTACTAGCTCTGGAAACACCATATATTTT. As protein: CASSLQGTSSGNTIYF. The chain links TRBV14 to TRBJ1-3, with D unclear. Trimming removed 4 bases at V and 0 bases at J, with 13 bases between. Germline CDR1 reads SGHDN; CDR2 reads FVKESK. This CDR3 contains 16 residues.

The chain carries TRBV10-1 and TRBJ1-1; D is ambiguous. This CDR3 region has 13 residues. CDR1 is WNHNN and CDR2 is SYGVQD in the germline V gene (reference sequence). V was trimmed by 2 bases and J by 5 bases, leaving 9 bases between them. CDR3 DNA: TGCGCCAGCAGTGAGGCAGCGAAGACTGAAGCTTTCTTT. Its protein is CASSEAAKTEAFF.

The gene calls are TRBV6-5 and TRBJ1-2, with 8 bases identical to TRBD1. CDR3 size: 13 residues. CDR1 is MNHEY, CDR2 SVGAGI, per germline. J was trimmed by 6 bases and V by 5 bases; bases with no gene match: 5. The CDR3 loop is CASSAGQENGYTF. The CDR3 nucleotides are TGTGCCAGCAGTGCGGGACAGGAGAATGGCTACACCTTC.

The genes are TRBV1 and TRBJ1-1; the D call in the table, TRBD1, was not verified against the DNA. TRBV1 is a pseudogene locus. The CDR3 has 18 residues. The CDR3 DNA sequence: TGCACCAGCAGCCTTCACCAGGGCCCCCGGGTGGTAAACACTGAAGCTTTCTTT. Amino acids: CTSSLHQGPRVVNTEAFF.

J is TRBJ2-3 and V is TRBV6-6, with D perhaps matching TRBD1 (6 bases). Germline V gene lookup returns CDR1 MNHNY and CDR2 SVGAGI (reference sequence). Trimming took off 6 bases at V and 3 bases at J, with 13 bases between the two ends. The CDR3 runs to 14 residues. CDR3 sequence: CASSPRQATDTQYF. DNA of the CDR3: TGTGCCAGCAGCCCTCGACAGGCGACAGATACGCAGTATTTT.

This clone was counted once. The chain combines TRBV12-2 with TRBJ2-7; no check of the table's D call, TRBD2, against the DNA was made. TRBV12-2 is flagged as a pseudogene. The CDR3 is made up of 18 amino acids. CDR3 region: CASRLVLGLAGSSYEQYF. As DNA, the CDR3 is TGTGCAAGTCGCTTAGTGTTAGGACTAGCGGGGAGTTCCTACGAGCAGTACTTC.

The rearrangement links TRBV27 to TRBJ2-7; TRBD1 agrees at 8 bases. This CDR3 has 15 amino acids. Germline CDR1 and CDR2: MNHEY and SMNVEV (reference sequence). Losses at the gene ends were 6 bases for V and 2 bases for J; bases not matched to a gene: 9. The chain's CDR3 is CASSLGAGGTYEQYF. The CDR3 DNA follows: TGTGCCAGCAGCCTCGGAGCAGGGGGCACCTACGAGCAGTACTTC.

This chain connects TRBV7-2 to TRBJ2-5, with D maybe TRBD2 (7 bases). CDR3 length: 16 residues. V shed 1 base and J shed 5 bases, with 17 bases lying between them. Germline V gene data show CDR1 as SGHTA and CDR2 as FQGNSA. The CDR3 sequence is CASSLGGGRSFETQYF. In DNA form, the CDR3 reads TGTGCCAGCAGCTTAGGGGGGGGGCGGTCGTTTGAGACCCAGTACTTC. The variable domain in full, with the rest retrieved from reference TRBV7-2 and TRBJ2-5, is GAGVSQSPSNKVTEKGKDVELRCDPISGHTALYWYRQSLGQGLEFLIYFQGNSAPDKSGLPSDRFSAERTGGSVSTLTIQRTQQEDSAVYLCASSLGGGRSFETQYFGPGTRLLVL.

The chain uses TRBV19 and TRBJ2-7; 9 nucleotides agree with TRBD1. This CDR3 region has 14 residues. The V and J ends lost 6 bases and 4 bases, in that order; junction bases with no gene match: 7. Germline lookup yields CDR1 LNHDA and CDR2 SQIVND (reference sequence). The CDR3 DNA follows: TGTGCCAGTAGGGGACAGGGTAGTACGTACGAGCAGTACTTC. Residues: CASRGQGSTYEQYF.

This clone came up once. This chain uses TRBV7-2 with TRBJ1-1, with D tentatively TRBD1 (5 bases). V was pared by 6 bases and J by 4 bases, with 15 bases between. There are 14 residues in the CDR3. CDR1 and CDR2 (germline): SGHTA, FQGNSA. CDR3 in amino acids: CASSPGVRSTEAFF. The CDR3 region has the DNA TGTGCCAGCAGTCCGGGGGTCCGGAGCACTGAAGCTTTCTTT.

The V and J genes are TRBV7-2 and TRBJ2-4, with 10 bases lining up with TRBD1. V dropped 4 bases and J dropped 8; count of bases not matched to a gene: 8. Looked up from germline, CDR1 is SGHTA and CDR2 is FQGNSA. This CDR3 is built from 15 residues. The CDR3 spells CASSSFRDRGDIQYF. The CDR3 nucleotides are TGTGCCAGCAGCTCATTTAGGGACAGGGGAGACATTCAGTACTTC.

J is TRBJ1-2 and V is TRBV27, with a tentative D call TRBD1 (5 bases). The CDR3 has 15 amino acids. Looked up from germline, CDR1 is MNHEY and CDR2 is SMNVEV (reference sequence). The V and J ends lost 6 bases and 7 bases respectively, with 21 bases between them. CDR3 loop: CASSPSWGVLGGYTF. CDR3 coding DNA: TGTGCCAGCAGCCCTTCGTGGGGGGTCTTAGGTGGCTACACCTTC.